This TCR beta chain stems from a study of blood T cell repertoires in COVID-19. Clones were sequenced by immunoSEQ multiplex PCR, and TCRdb holds only the in-frame ones, with some missing. The sample carries more than 110,000 clones, roughly 85% recorded once. The CDR3 runs to 16 residues. With V trimmed by 8 bases and J by 7 bases, 17 bases remained unmatched. Germline V gene sequence: CDR1 SQVTM, CDR2 ANQGSEA. The TCR originated in a woman aged 50 to 65 who had recovered from COVID-19. The chain recombines TRBV29-1 with TRBJ2-1, with 10 bases identical to TRBD2. Source material: PBMCs or T cells enriched from blood (not recorded which). CDR3 sequence: CSLQGASSGGLNEQFF. The CDR3 nucleotides are TGCAGCCTTCAGGGGGCTTCTAGCGGGGGCCTTAATGAGCAGTTCTTC.